This record concerns one TCR beta chain sequence. Sequenced by immunoSEQ multiplex PCR; TCRdb stores in-frame clones only, minus some. The sample gives over 110,000 clones, approximately 90% of which show up once; around 2.7% is in the top ten. From germline, CDR1 is SGHAT and CDR2 FQNNGV. The V end was cut by 4 bases, the J end by 3 bases, with 7 bases between. This CDR3 comprises 13 residues. The data were obtained in a study of T cell responses to AZD1222 COVID-19 vaccine. The source of this sequence is an adult in good health. The gene calls are TRBV11-2 and TRBJ1-5; possible D gene TRBD1, 6 bases. The source material was peripheral blood, sampled on day 0 of AZD1222 vaccination. In DNA, the CDR3 is TGTGCCAGCAGCTGGACAGACAATCAGCCCCAGCATTTT. Translation gives CASSWTDNQPQHF.